This T cell receptor beta chain appears in the sequencing data of a study of cytomegalovirus exposure and HLA in healthy donors. Method: immunoSEQ multiplex PCR; TCRdb's copy keeps in-frame clones and lacks some. Among 200,000 to 300,000 clones listed, roughly 87% were seen once. CDR3 length: 14 amino acids. V was pared by 2 bases and J by 7 bases, with 15 bases between. Germline V gene lookup returns CDR1 SGHTA and CDR2 FQGNSA. The clonotype comes from a woman aged 25 to 39 in good health and CMV-seronegative. Sequenced sample: PBMCs. This chain links TRBV7-2 with TRBJ2-7; either TRBD1 or TRBD2 may fit D (5 bases each). DNA of the CDR3: TGTGCCAGCAGCTTATACAGGATGGGGGATGAGCAGTACTTC. Amino acid sequence: CASSLYRMGDEQYF.